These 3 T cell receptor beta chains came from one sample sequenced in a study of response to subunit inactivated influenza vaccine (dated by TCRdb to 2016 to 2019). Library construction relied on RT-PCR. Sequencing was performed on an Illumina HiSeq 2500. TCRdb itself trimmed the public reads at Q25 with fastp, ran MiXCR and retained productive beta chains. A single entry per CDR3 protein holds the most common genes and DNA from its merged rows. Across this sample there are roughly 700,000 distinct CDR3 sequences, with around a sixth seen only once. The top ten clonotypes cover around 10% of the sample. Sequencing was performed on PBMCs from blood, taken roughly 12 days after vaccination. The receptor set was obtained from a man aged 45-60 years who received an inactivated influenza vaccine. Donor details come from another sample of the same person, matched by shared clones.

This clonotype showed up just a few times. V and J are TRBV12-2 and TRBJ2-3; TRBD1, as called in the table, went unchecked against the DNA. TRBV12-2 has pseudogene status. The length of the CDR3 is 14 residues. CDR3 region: CASRSRQSRDTQYF. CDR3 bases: TGTGCAAGTCGCTCCAGACAGAGTAGGGATACGCAGTATTTT.

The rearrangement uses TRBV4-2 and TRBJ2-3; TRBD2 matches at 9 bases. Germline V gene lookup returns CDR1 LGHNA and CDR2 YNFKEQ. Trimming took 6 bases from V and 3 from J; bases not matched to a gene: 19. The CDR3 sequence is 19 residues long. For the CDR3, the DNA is TGTGCCAGCAGAAAGCACACGGTAGCGGGGGAGGTAGGAACAGATACGCAGTATTTT. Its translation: CASRKHTVAGEVGTDTQYF.

In DNA form, the CDR3 reads TGTGCCAGCTCCCCTGCGGCTATGGATACGCAGTATTTT. It encodes CASSPAAMDTQYF. The genes are TRBV12-3 or TRBV12-4 and TRBJ2-3; D remains ambiguous. The germline V and J ends were trimmed by 8 bases and 6 bases, with 15 bases remaining between them. CDR3 size: 13 residues.